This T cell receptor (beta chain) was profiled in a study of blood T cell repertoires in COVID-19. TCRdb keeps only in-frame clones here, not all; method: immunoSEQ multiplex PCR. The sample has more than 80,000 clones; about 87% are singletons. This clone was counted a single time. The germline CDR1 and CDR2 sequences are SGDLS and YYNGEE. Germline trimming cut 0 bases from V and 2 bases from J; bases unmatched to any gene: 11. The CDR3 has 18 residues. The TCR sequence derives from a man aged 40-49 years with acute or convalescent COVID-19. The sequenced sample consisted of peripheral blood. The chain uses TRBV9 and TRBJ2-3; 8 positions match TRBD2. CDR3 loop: CASSVATGAGVSTDTQYF. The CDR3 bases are TGTGCCAGCAGCGTAGCTACGGGAGCGGGGGTATCCACAGATACGCAGTATTTT.